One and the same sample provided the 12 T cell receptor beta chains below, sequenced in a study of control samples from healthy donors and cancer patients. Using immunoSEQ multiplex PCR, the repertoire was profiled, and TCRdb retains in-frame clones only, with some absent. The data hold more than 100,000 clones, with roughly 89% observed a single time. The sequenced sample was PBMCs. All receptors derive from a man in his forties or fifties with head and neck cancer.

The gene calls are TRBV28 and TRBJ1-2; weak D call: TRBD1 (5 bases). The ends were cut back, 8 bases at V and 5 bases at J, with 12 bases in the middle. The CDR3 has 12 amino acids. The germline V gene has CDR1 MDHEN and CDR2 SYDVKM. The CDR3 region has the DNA TGTGCCAGCGTGGAGGGGAGGTATGGCTACACCTTC. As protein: CASVEGRYGYTF.

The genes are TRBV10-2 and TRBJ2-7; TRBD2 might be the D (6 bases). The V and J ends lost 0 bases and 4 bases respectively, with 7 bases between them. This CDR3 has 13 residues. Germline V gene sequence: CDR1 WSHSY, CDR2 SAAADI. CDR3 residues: CASSESEGYEQYF. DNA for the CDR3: TGCGCCAGCAGTGAGTCGGAGGGATACGAGCAGTACTTC.

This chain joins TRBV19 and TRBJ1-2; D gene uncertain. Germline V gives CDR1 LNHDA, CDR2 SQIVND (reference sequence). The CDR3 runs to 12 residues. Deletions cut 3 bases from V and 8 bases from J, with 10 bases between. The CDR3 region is CASSIWSLGYTF. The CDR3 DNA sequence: TGTGCCAGTAGTATTTGGTCGCTGGGCTACACCTTC.

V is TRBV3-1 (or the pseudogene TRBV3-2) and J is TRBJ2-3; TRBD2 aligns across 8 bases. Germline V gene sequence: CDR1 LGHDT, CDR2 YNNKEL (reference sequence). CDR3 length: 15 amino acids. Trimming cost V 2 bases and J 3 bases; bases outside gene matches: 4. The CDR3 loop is CASSQNPGGTDTQYF. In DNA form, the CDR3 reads TGTGCCAGCAGCCAAAACCCGGGAGGGACAGATACGCAGTATTTT.

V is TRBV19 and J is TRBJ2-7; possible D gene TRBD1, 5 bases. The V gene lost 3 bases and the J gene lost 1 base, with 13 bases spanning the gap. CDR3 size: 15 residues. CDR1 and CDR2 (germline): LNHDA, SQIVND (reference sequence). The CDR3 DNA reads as TGTGCCAGTAGTATTTGGCCAGGGTCTTCCTACGAGCAGTACTTC. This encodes CASSIWPGSSYEQYF.

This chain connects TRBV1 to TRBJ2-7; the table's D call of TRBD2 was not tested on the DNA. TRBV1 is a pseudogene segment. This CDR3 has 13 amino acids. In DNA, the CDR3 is TGCACCAGCATCCCGAGGAGCTCCTACGAGCAGTACTTC. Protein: CTSIPRSSYEQYF.

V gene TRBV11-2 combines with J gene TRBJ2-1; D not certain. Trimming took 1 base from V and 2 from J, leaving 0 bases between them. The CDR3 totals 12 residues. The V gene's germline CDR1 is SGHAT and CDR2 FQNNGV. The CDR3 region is CASSLAYNEQFF. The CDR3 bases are TGTGCCAGCAGCTTAGCCTACAATGAGCAGTTCTTC.

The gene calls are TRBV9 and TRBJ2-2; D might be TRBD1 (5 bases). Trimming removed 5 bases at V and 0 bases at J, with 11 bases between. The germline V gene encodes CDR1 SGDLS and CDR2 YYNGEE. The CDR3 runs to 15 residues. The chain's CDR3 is CASSLRQTNTGELFF. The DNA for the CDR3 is TGTGCCAGCAGTCTAAGACAGACGAACACCGGGGAGCTGTTTTTT.

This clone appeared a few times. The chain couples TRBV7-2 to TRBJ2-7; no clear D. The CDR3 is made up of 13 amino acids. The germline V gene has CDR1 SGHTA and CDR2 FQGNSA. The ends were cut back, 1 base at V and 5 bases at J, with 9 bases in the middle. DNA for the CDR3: TGTGCCAGCAGCTTAGGTGGAGAGAACGAGCAGTACTTC. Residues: CASSLGGENEQYF.

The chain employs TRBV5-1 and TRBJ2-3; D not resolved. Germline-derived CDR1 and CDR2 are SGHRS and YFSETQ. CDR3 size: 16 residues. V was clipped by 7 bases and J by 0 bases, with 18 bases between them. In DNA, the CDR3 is TGCGCCAGCCATACTGGGCAGGCAAGCAGCACAGATACGCAGTATTTT. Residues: CASHTGQASSTDTQYF.

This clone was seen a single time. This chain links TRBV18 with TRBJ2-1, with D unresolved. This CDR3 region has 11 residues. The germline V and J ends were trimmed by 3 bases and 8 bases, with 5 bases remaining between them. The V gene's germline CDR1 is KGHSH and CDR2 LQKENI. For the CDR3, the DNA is TGTGCCAGCTCACCGCGCGATGAGCAGTTCTTC. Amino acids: CASSPRDEQFF.

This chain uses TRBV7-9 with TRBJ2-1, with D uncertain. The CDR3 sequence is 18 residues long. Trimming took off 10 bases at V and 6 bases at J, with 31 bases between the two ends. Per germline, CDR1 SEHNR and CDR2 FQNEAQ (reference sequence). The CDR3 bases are TGTGCCACCTTAATAGCCCGGGTTAGAAAAATTCAAGGCAATGAGCAGTTCTTC. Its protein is CATLIARVRKIQGNEQFF.